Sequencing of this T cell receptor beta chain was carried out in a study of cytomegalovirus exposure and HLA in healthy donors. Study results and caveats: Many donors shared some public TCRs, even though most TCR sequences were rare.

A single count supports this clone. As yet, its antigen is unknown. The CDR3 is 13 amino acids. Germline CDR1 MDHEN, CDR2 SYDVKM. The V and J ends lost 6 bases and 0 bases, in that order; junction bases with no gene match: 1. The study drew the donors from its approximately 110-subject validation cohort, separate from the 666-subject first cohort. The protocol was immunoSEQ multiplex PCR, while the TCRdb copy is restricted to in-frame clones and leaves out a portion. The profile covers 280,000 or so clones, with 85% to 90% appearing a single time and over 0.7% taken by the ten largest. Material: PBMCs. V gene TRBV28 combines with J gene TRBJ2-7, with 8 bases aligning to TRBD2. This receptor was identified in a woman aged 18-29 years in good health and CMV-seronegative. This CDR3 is CASRGTSSYEQYF. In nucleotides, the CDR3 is TGTGCCAGCAGAGGGACTAGCTCCTACGAGCAGTACTTC.